The 28 T cell receptor beta chains presented below share a single source sample, sequenced in a study of CD8 T cells in ankylosing spondylitis. Using its own MiXCR run on the 5' RACE reads, TCRdb lists one record per CDR3 protein. This table holds about 360,000 distinct CDR3 sequences, roughly 20% found once. The material sequenced was blood, either unsorted or a sorted T cell fraction (not recorded which). The receptors were sampled from a male donor with ankylosing spondylitis or in good health (not recorded which).

This clonotype was observed a handful of times. The chain recombines TRBV12-3 or TRBV12-4 with TRBJ2-5; 9 positions match TRBD2. The trim removed 1 base at V and 3 bases at J, leaving 6 bases unmatched. The CDR3 length is 16 residues. The CDR3 loop is CASSLGVAGVKETQYF. Written as DNA, the CDR3 is TGTGCCAGCAGTTTAGGGGTAGCGGGGGTTAAAGAGACCCAGTACTTC.

This clonotype has a count of ten or more. The chain carries TRBV12-3 or TRBV12-4 and TRBJ2-1; D may match TRBD1 or TRBD2 (6 bases each). CDR3 size: 12 residues. Trimming cost V 4 bases and J 9 bases, with 10 bases left between them. Here the CDR3 reads CASSWGAPEQFF. In DNA form, the CDR3 reads TGTGCCAGCAGTTGGGGGGCCCCTGAGCAGTTCTTC.

This clonotype was observed a few times. J is TRBJ2-1 and V is TRBV11-2; 7 bases fit TRBD1. The length of the CDR3 is 15 residues. Per the germline V gene, CDR1 is SGHAT and CDR2 is FQNNGV. J was trimmed by 7 bases and V by 0 bases; bases with no gene match: 6. Written as DNA, the CDR3 is TGTGCCAGCAGCTTAGACAGGGGGTTGGGAAATGAGCAGTTCTTC. As protein: CASSLDRGLGNEQFF.

This chain joins TRBV27 and TRBJ1-5; possibly TRBD1 for D (5 bases). This CDR3 is 12 amino acids long. Germline-derived CDR1 and CDR2 are MNHEY and SMNVEV (reference sequence). V shed 1 base and J shed 7 bases, with 5 bases lying between them. CDR3 DNA: TGTGCCAGCAGTTTATGGGGGCAGCCCCAGCATTTT. It codes for CASSLWGQPQHF.

This clonotype came up a few times. This chain connects TRBV10-3 to TRBJ2-4; TRBD1 agrees at 7 bases. In germline, CDR1 is ENHRY, CDR2 SYGVKD. CDR3 length: 13 residues. J lost 4 bases, V lost 10 bases, and 7 bases had no gene match. This CDR3 is CATQDREKNIQYF. The CDR3 DNA reads TGTGCCACCCAAGACAGGGAAAAAAACATTCAGTACTTC.

This sequence joins TRBV6-1 and TRBJ2-7, with D perhaps matching TRBD1 (6 bases). The V gene lost 6 bases and the J gene lost 0 bases, with 15 bases spanning the gap. The CDR3 runs to 15 residues. The V gene's germline CDR1 is MNHNS and CDR2 SASEGT. CDR3 amino acids: CASRGAPGHSYEQYF. In DNA, the CDR3 is TGTGCCAGCAGGGGAGCACCGGGACACTCCTACGAGCAGTACTTC.

The chain employs TRBV7-2 and TRBJ2-1; 7 bases match TRBD1. V shed 0 bases, J shed 7 bases, and the junction held 9 bases outside the gene matches. The CDR3 is 16 amino acids. CDR1 is SGHTA, CDR2 FQGNSA, per germline. The CDR3 is CASSLAPTGFMNEQFF. CDR3 in DNA: TGTGCCAGCAGCTTAGCGCCGACAGGGTTCATGAATGAGCAGTTCTTC.

Only a few counts were recorded for this clonotype. The genes are TRBV29-1 and TRBJ1-2; D is possibly TRBD1 (5 bases). Germline-derived CDR1 and CDR2 are SQVTM and ANQGSEA. Trimming left V 3 bases short and J 6 bases short, with 11 bases between. The CDR3 consists of 12 residues. CDR3 loop: CSVDREADGYTF. The CDR3, as DNA: TGCAGCGTTGACAGGGAAGCGGATGGCTACACCTTC.

In this sample, this clonotype turned up many times. The chain joins TRBV12-3 or TRBV12-4 to TRBJ2-1, with TRBD2 as a possible D gene (5 bases). The CDR3 runs 12 residues. The V and J ends lost 5 bases and 10 bases respectively, with 12 bases between them. CDR3 protein: CASSPDSREQFF. CDR3 sequence (DNA): TGTGCCAGCAGTCCGGACTCGAGGGAGCAGTTCTTC.

With regard to this clonotype: The junction departs from the called germline gene at one end, perhaps through a read error. J is TRBJ2-7 and V is TRBV6-5; D remains ambiguous. The CDR3 is 14 residues long. Germline CDR1 and CDR2: MNHEY and SVGAGI. In DNA, the CDR3 is TGTGCCAGCAGTTACTCGGGCCGCTCCTACGAGCAGTGCTTC. Translated, it gives CASSYSGRSYEQCF.

Only a few counts were recorded for this clonotype. The chain carries TRBV7-9 and TRBJ1-1; D uncertain. V lost 5 bases to trimming and J lost 4 bases, with 8 bases between them. Germline lookup yields CDR1 SEHNR and CDR2 FQNEAQ (reference sequence). This CDR3 has 12 amino acids. CDR3 nucleotide sequence: TGTGCCAGCAGCCACGCGGTCACTGAAGCTTTCTTT. This translates into CASSHAVTEAFF. Based on the CDR3 plus reference TRBV7-9 and TRBJ1-1, the full variable domain is DTGVSQNPRHKITKRGQNVTFRCDPISEHNRLYWYRQTLGQGPEFLTYFQNEAQLEKSRLLSDRFSAERPKGSFSTLEIQRTEQGDSAMYLCASSHAVTEAFFGQGTRLTVV.

A few counts support this clonotype. This CDR3 is CSAAGTGVRDEQFF. The CDR3 DNA reads TGCAGCGCCGCCGGGACAGGGGTTAGGGATGAGCAGTTCTTC. The chain couples TRBV29-1 to TRBJ2-1, with 10 positions matching TRBD1. The CDR3 has 14 amino acids. Trimming removed 7 bases from V and 8 bases from J; junction bases left unmatched: 11. Germline CDR1 and CDR2: SQVTM and ANQGSEA.

Only a few counts were recorded for this clonotype. V is TRBV29-1 and J is TRBJ2-6, with D perhaps given as TRBD1 or TRBD2 (6 bases each). V was clipped by 4 bases and J by 1 base, with 11 bases between them. Germline values: CDR1 SQVTM, CDR2 ANQGSEA. This CDR3 comprises 15 residues. As DNA, the CDR3 is TGCAGCGTTGGGGGGGCGCTGTCTGGGGCCAACGTCCTGACTTTC. Its protein is CSVGGALSGANVLTF. The entire variable domain, with the rest obtained from reference TRBV29-1 and TRBJ2-6, is as follows: SAVISQKPSRDICQRGTSLTIQCQVDSQVTMMFWYRQQPGQSLTLIATANQGSEATYESGFVIDKFPISRPNLTFSTLTVSNMSPEDSSIYLCSVGGALSGANVLTFGAGSRLTVL.

This rearrangement joins TRBV9 to TRBJ2-3; 7 positions agree with TRBD2. CDR1 and CDR2 (germline): SGDLS, YYNGEE. The CDR3 covers 15 residues. The J segment lost 2 bases and the V segment lost 3 bases, leaving 6 bases of the junction unmatched. The CDR3 sequence is CASSASGTTTDTQYF. The CDR3 DNA reads TGTGCCAGCAGCGCGTCCGGGACTACCACAGATACGCAGTATTTT.

Only a few counts were recorded for this clonotype. The chain links TRBV27 to TRBJ1-6, with 9 bases matching TRBD1. J lost 10 bases, V lost 7 bases, and 8 bases had no gene match. The germline V gene encodes CDR1 MNHEY and CDR2 SMNVEV (reference sequence). The CDR3 spans 14 residues. The CDR3 nucleotides read TGTGCCAGCAACGTACCGGGACAGGGATCACCCCTCCACTTT. It specifies CASNVPGQGSPLHF.

V is TRBV28 and J is TRBJ1-2; D unresolved. The germline V and J ends were trimmed by 1 base and 1 base, with 7 bases remaining between them. Germline V gene sequence: CDR1 MDHEN, CDR2 SYDVKM. The CDR3 covers 14 residues. CDR3 in DNA: TGTGCCAGCAGTTTATTTCGGGGTAACTATGGCTACACCTTC. Amino acid sequence: CASSLFRGNYGYTF.

V is TRBV18 and J is TRBJ2-3; a possible D gene is TRBD2 (6 bases). The V gene lost 2 bases and the J gene lost 6 bases, with 15 bases spanning the gap. Germline CDR1 and CDR2: KGHSH and LQKENI. This CDR3 region has 15 residues. The CDR3 DNA is TGTGCCAGCTCACCAAGGAGGGGACTCCGCGATACGCAGTATTTT. Translation gives CASSPRRGLRDTQYF.

The chain is built from TRBV15 and TRBJ1-1; possibly TRBD1 for D (6 bases). Germline loops: CDR1 LNHNV, CDR2 YYDKDF (reference sequence). V was clipped by 3 bases and J by 3 bases, with 11 bases between them. This CDR3 is 14 amino acids long. The CDR3 protein is CATSSGGGHTEAFF. In DNA, the CDR3 is TGTGCCACCAGCAGCGGGGGGGGGCACACTGAAGCTTTCTTT.

This clonotype was recorded a few times. The chain recombines TRBV5-6 with TRBJ2-5; D call uncertain. The germline V gene encodes CDR1 SGHDT and CDR2 YYEEEE. Trimming left V 6 bases short and J 5 bases short, with 8 bases between. This CDR3 comprises 11 residues. CDR3 in DNA: TGTGCCAGCACACAAGGGGAGACCCAGTACTTC. Translating it yields CASTQGETQYF. Complete variable domain (other parts from reference TRBV5-6 and TRBJ2-5): DAGVTQSPTHLIKTRGQQVTLRCSPKSGHDTVSWYQQALGQGPQFIFQYYEEEERQRGNFPDRFSGHQFPNYSSELNVNALLLGDSALYLCASTQGETQYFGPGTRLLVL.

The chain joins TRBV3-1 to TRBJ2-2, with a tentative D call TRBD1 (7 bases). The CDR3 totals 18 residues. V dropped 1 base and J dropped 6 bases, with 21 bases sitting between them. The germline CDR1 and CDR2 sequences are LGHDT and YNNKEL (reference sequence). The CDR3 region is CASSQVYGGGSSAGELFF. The CDR3 bases are TGTGCCAGCAGCCAAGTTTACGGAGGGGGCTCCAGCGCCGGGGAGCTGTTTTTT.

This chain uses TRBV6-5 with TRBJ2-1, with no clear D. CDR3 length: 14 residues. Germline V CDR1 and CDR2: MNHEY, SVGAGI. Trimming shortened V by 0 bases and J by 5 bases, and 8 bases separated the two germline ends. The CDR3 sequence: CASSYSTPNNEQFF. DNA for the CDR3: TGTGCCAGCAGTTACTCGACACCTAACAATGAGCAGTTCTTC.

This rearrangement joins TRBV4-1 to TRBJ1-1; possibly TRBD1 for D (6 bases). Trimming left V 3 bases short and J 0 bases short, with 8 bases between. Germline V gene lookup returns CDR1 MGHRA and CDR2 YSYEKL. The length of the CDR3 is 14 residues. CDR3 nucleotides: TGCGCCAGCAGCCAGGACAGATTGAACACTGAAGCTTTCTTT. It translates to CASSQDRLNTEAFF.

The J gene is TRBJ2-6, the V gene TRBV9; D is uncertain. The CDR3 sequence is 15 residues long. The V gene lost 0 bases and the J gene lost 2 bases, with 6 bases spanning the gap. Germline loops: CDR1 SGDLS, CDR2 YYNGEE. CDR3 in amino acids: CASSVDVAGANVLTF. The CDR3 DNA follows: TGTGCCAGCAGCGTAGATGTGGCTGGGGCCAACGTCCTGACTTTC. The full variable domain, in which reference TRBV9 and TRBJ2-6 provide the parts outside the CDR3, is DSGVTQTPKHLITATGQRVTLRCSPRSGDLSVYWYQQSLDQGLQFLIQYYNGEERAKGNILERFSAQQFPDLHSELNLSSLELGDSALYFCASSVDVAGANVLTFGAGSRLTVL.

The chain carries TRBV4-1 and TRBJ2-3, with TRBD2 identical over 8 bases. The V segment lost 3 bases and the J segment 4 bases; nucleotides outside the gene matches: 9. The CDR3 consists of 16 residues. Germline lookup yields CDR1 MGHRA and CDR2 YSYEKL. CDR3 nucleotide sequence: TGCGCCAGCAGCCATTTTCCGGGACTAGACGCAGATACGCAGTATTTT. It specifies CASSHFPGLDADTQYF.

This chain connects TRBV11-2 to TRBJ2-1, with 8 bases aligning to TRBD1. From germline, CDR1 is SGHAT and CDR2 FQNNGV. The length of the CDR3 is 16 residues. Trimming removed 0 bases from V and 4 bases from J; junction bases left unmatched: 5. The CDR3 sequence is CASSLEAGGYYNEQFF. As DNA, the CDR3 is TGTGCCAGCAGCTTAGAGGCAGGGGGCTATTACAATGAGCAGTTCTTC.

This clonotype was seen more than once but under ten times. J is TRBJ2-7 and V is TRBV20-1, with D possibly called TRBD1 or TRBD2 (7 bases each). V was clipped by 0 bases and J by 2 bases, with 23 bases between them. Germline V CDR1 and CDR2: DFQATT, SNEGSKA (reference sequence). CDR3 size: 18 residues. In nucleotides, the CDR3 is TGCAGTGCTAGAGATTTAGAGCGGGGACAGCCCCACCCCTACGAGCAGTACTTC. This codes for CSARDLERGQPHPYEQYF.

This clonotype was found a few times. The chain has TRBV29-1 and TRBJ1-2; D is unresolved. Germline lookup yields CDR1 SQVTM and CDR2 ANQGSEA. CDR3 size: 11 residues. V dropped 5 bases and J dropped 1 base, with 5 bases sitting between them. The CDR3 DNA reads as TGCAGCGTTTTGGTTAACTATGGCTACACCTTC. It specifies CSVLVNYGYTF.

This chain connects TRBV11-1 to TRBJ2-4; no reliable D call. The germline gives CDR1 SGHAT, CDR2 FQDESV (reference sequence). The CDR3 sequence is 15 residues long. V dropped 5 bases and J dropped 1 base, with 12 bases sitting between them. The CDR3 loop is CASSKSQGAKNIQYF. The CDR3 DNA reads TGTGCCAGCAGCAAGTCTCAAGGGGCCAAAAACATTCAGTACTTC.